Shown below are 10 T cell receptor beta chains from a single sample sequenced in a study of blood T cell repertoires in COVID-19. Profiled with immunoSEQ multiplex PCR; TCRdb holds only in-frame clones, not every one. The table shows over 200,000 clones, with approximately 90% occurring only once. Input material: peripheral blood. These receptors were obtained from a man between 60 and 70 years old with COVID-19, enrolled during active disease.

The chain employs TRBV5-1 and TRBJ2-7; TRBD1 agrees at 9 bases. This CDR3 has 15 residues. Germline lookup yields CDR1 SGHRS and CDR2 YFSETQ. The V and J ends lost 6 bases and 5 bases, in that order; junction bases with no gene match: 12. DNA of the CDR3: TGCGCCAGCAAAGAATCCGGGACAGGGTCCCACGAGCAGTACTTC. Its protein product is CASKESGTGSHEQYF.

For this clone: This same CDR3 is encoded by further DNA sequences in the sample. This rearrangement joins TRBV5-6 to TRBJ1-5, with 8 bases that match TRBD1. This CDR3 has 14 amino acids. Losses at the gene ends were 0 bases for V and 4 bases for J; bases not matched to a gene: 0. The germline CDR1 and CDR2 sequences are SGHDT and YYEEEE. The CDR3 spells CASSLGTGNQPQHF. CDR3 DNA sequence: TGTGCCAGCAGCTTGGGGACAGGGAATCAGCCCCAGCATTTT.

V usage is TRBV5-1 and J usage is TRBJ2-2; TRBD2 matches 7 bases. Trimming removed 1 base from V and 2 bases from J; junction bases left unmatched: 2. In germline, CDR1 is SGHRS, CDR2 YFSETQ. The CDR3 length is 15 residues. This chain's CDR3 is CASSLLAANTGELFF. The CDR3 coding sequence is TGCGCCAGCAGCTTGCTAGCGGCAAACACCGGGGAGCTGTTTTTT.

The chain couples TRBV19 to TRBJ2-1; D call uncertain. V lost 4 bases, J lost 5 bases, and 12 bases lay in between. CDR1 LNHDA and CDR2 SQIVND come from the germline V gene (reference sequence). This CDR3 is built from 14 residues. The CDR3 coding sequence is TGTGCCAGTAGTAGCCAAAATCTAAACAATGAGCAGTTCTTC. It translates to CASSSQNLNNEQFF.

V usage is TRBV18 and J usage is TRBJ1-4, with TRBD1 matching 10 bases. Trimming cost V 4 bases and J 5 bases; bases outside gene matches: 4. Looked up from germline, CDR1 is KGHSH and CDR2 is LQKENI. The CDR3 has 15 residues. CDR3 DNA: TGTGCCAGCTCACTTGCGGGACAGGGGAATGAAAAACTGTTTTTT. This encodes CASSLAGQGNEKLFF.

This chain links TRBV25-1 with TRBJ1-1, with D tentatively TRBD1 (5 bases). Germline-derived CDR1 and CDR2 are MGHDK and SYGVNS. The CDR3 loop spans 17 amino acids. Trimming stripped 1 base from V and 1 base from J, with 16 bases between. This CDR3 is CASSEWGRGLANTEAFF. As DNA, the CDR3 is TGTGCCAGCAGTGAATGGGGGAGGGGACTGGCGAACACTGAAGCTTTCTTT.

The rearrangement links TRBV5-1 to TRBJ2-1; 12 nucleotides align to TRBD2. In germline, CDR1 is SGHRS, CDR2 YFSETQ. The CDR3 sequence is 17 residues long. V lost 2 bases to trimming and J lost 6 bases; unmatched junction nucleotides: 9. The CDR3 protein is CASSFAPTSGGRNEQFF. CDR3 in DNA: TGCGCCAGCAGCTTTGCCCCGACTAGCGGGGGACGCAATGAGCAGTTCTTC.

The chain recombines TRBV5-1 with TRBJ1-2, with TRBD1 matching 9 bases. The CDR3 consists of 16 residues. J gave up 2 bases and V 2 bases, and 7 bases lay outside the gene matches. Germline values: CDR1 SGHRS, CDR2 YFSETQ. CDR3 bases: TGCGCCAGCAGCTTAACAGGGGGCAGGAAAAACTATGGCTACACCTTC. Its protein product is CASSLTGGRKNYGYTF.

The chain uses TRBV6-4 and TRBJ2-2; D not resolved. V lost 3 bases and J lost 5, with 10 bases in between. This CDR3 has 14 residues. In germline, CDR1 is MRHNA, CDR2 SNTAGT. Written as DNA, the CDR3 is TGTGCCAGCAGTGATCGGTTATGGACCGGGGAGCTGTTTTTT. Translated, it gives CASSDRLWTGELFF.

This chain links TRBV12-3 or TRBV12-4 with TRBJ2-7; a weak D match, TRBD2 (5 bases). V gave up 1 base and J gave up 6 bases, with 10 bases separating them. This CDR3 region has 13 residues. The CDR3 region has the DNA TGTGCCAGCAGTTTAGTCACGGCGGGCGAGCAGTACTTC. This translates into CASSLVTAGEQYF.